This is a list of T cell receptor beta chains from one sample in a study of blood T cells in healthy people across ages. Using its own MiXCR run on the 5' RACE reads, TCRdb lists one record per CDR3 protein. Among approximately 670,000 distinct CDR3 sequences listed, around 41% were seen once. Sequences were obtained from blood. These receptors all stem from a man older than 75 in good health. The CDR3 runs from the conserved cysteine through the conserved F or W. The D gene is left open where the match is weak. Some rows mark clone size as missing; the rest say once, few, many or name a class of expanded clone.

TRBD2	TRBJ2-7	many	TRBV7-2	CASSLYPSGPYEQYF	TGTGCCAGCAGCTTATACCCTAGCGGTCCCTACGAGCAGTACTTC
NA	TRBJ2-5	few	TRBV7-8	CASSTYGRNQETQYF	TGTGCCAGCAGCACATATGGGAGAAACCAAGAGACCCAGTACTTC
NA	TRBJ1-2	NA	TRBV20-1	CSARGVRANYGYTF	TGCAGTGCTAGAGGAGTCAGGGCTAACTATGGCTACACCTTC
TRBD1	TRBJ2-3	NA	TRBV16	CASSQLDREGDTQYF	TGTGCCAGCAGCCAATTGGACAGGGAAGGAGATACGCAGTATTTT
NA	TRBJ1-2	many	TRBV24-1	CATSDLSPTAGGYTF	TGTGCCACCAGTGATTTGAGCCCAACCGCGGGCGGCTACACCTTC
NA	TRBJ2-2	NA	TRBV5-1	CASGHRNTGELFF	TGCGCCAGCGGTCATAGGAACACCGGGGAGCTGTTTTTT
TRBD1	TRBJ2-1	few	TRBV29-1	CSANPGTGIPDEQFF	TGCAGCGCTAACCCCGGGACAGGGATCCCGGATGAGCAGTTCTTC
NA	TRBJ2-5	once	TRBV5-1	CASSFEEQETQYF	TGCGCCAGCAGCTTTGAAGAACAAGAGACCCAGTACTTC
TRBD2	TRBJ2-1	NA	TRBV9	CASSVVASGTAKAYNEQFF	TGTGCCAGCAGCGTAGTGGCTAGCGGGACCGCCAAGGCCTACAATGAGCAGTTCTTC
TRBD1	TRBJ1-2	NA	TRBV27	CASSPTRQGDGYTF	TGTGCCAGCAGTCCCACTCGACAGGGCGATGGCTACACCTTC
TRBD2	TRBJ2-1	NA	TRBV10-3	CAIRPTSGSIDEQFF	TGTGCCATCAGGCCGACTAGCGGGAGTATCGATGAGCAGTTCTTC
TRBD2	TRBJ2-3	few	TRBV18	CASSPNLAERTDTQYF	TGTGCCAGCTCCCCAAATCTAGCGGAGCGCACAGATACGCAGTATTTT
TRBD1	TRBJ2-5	NA	TRBV2	CASRGQGQGETQYF	TGTGCCAGCAGGGGACAGGGGCAGGGAGAGACCCAGTACTTC
NA	TRBJ1-2	few	TRBV28	CASSLWRVESGYTF	TGTGCCAGCAGTTTATGGAGGGTTGAAAGTGGCTACACCTTC
TRBD2	TRBJ2-1	NA	TRBV29-1	CSVLAGEGRIYNGQFF	TGCAGCGTGCTAGCGGGAGAGGGTCGCATCTACAATGGGCAGTTCTTC
NA	TRBJ1-1	many	TRBV6-2/TRBV6-3	CASSSVLGGTEAFF	TGTGCCAGCAGTTCTGTGTTGGGGGGCACTGAAGCTTTCTTT
TRBD1	TRBJ2-2	NA	TRBV3-1	CASKTGTENTGELFF	TGTGCCAGCAAGACCGGGACAGAGAACACCGGGGAGCTGTTTTTT
NA	TRBJ1-2	NA	TRBV29-1	CSAEPRNLNYGYTF	TGCAGCGCTGAGCCCAGGAACCTTAACTATGGCTACACCTTC
TRBD1	TRBJ1-5	few	TRBV3-1	CASSQRQGSNQPQHF	TGTGCCAGCAGCCAGAGACAGGGGAGCAATCAGCCCCAGCATTTT
TRBD2	TRBJ2-5	NA	TRBV7-3	CASSSRVAGGPREQYF	TGTGCCAGCAGCTCTCGCGTAGCGGGAGGGCCGCGTGAGCAGTACTTC
TRBD2	TRBJ2-7	few	TRBV14	CASSPSGGREQYF	TGTGCCAGCAGCCCCAGCGGGGGCCGAGAGCAGTACTTC
TRBD2	TRBJ2-7	many	TRBV5-1	CASSLTSASYEQYF	TGCGCCAGCAGCCTTACTAGCGCCTCCTACGAGCAGTACTTC